The 23 T cell receptor beta chains below come from one sample, sequenced in a study of blood T cell repertoires in COVID-19. Only in-frame clones appear in the TCRdb table, and some are missing; sequencing was by immunoSEQ multiplex PCR. The data hold roughly 480,000 clones, with 75% to 90% observed a single time. Sequenced input: peripheral blood. Receptors originate from a man younger than 35 with COVID-19, enrolled during active disease.

The chain employs TRBV27 and TRBJ2-7, with a possible D match to TRBD2 (5 bases). The V end was cut by 6 bases, the J end by 3 bases, with 18 bases between. The germline CDR1 and CDR2 sequences are MNHEY and SMNVEV (reference sequence). This CDR3 region has 15 residues. In DNA form, the CDR3 reads TGTGCCAGCAGCCGGGGTCCCCAGATAATCTACGAGCAGTACTTC. Residues: CASSRGPQIIYEQYF.

The V and J genes are TRBV28 and TRBJ2-5; D gene uncertain. Germline V lookup: CDR1 MDHEN, CDR2 SYDVKM. The ends were cut back, 3 bases at V and 4 bases at J, with 9 bases in the middle. This CDR3 is built from 13 residues. The CDR3 coding sequence is TGTGCCAGCAGTTTCCCTTTGGCAGAGACCCAGTACTTC. Encoded protein: CASSFPLAETQYF.

The V call is TRBV29-1, the J call TRBJ2-3; 14 bases are a match to TRBD2. The trim removed 7 bases at V and 5 bases at J, leaving 5 bases unmatched. The CDR3 has 14 residues. Germline CDR1 SQVTM, CDR2 ANQGSEA. CDR3 sequence (DNA): TGCAGCGAAAAGACTAGCGGGAGGGTAGATACGCAGTATTTT. Its translation is CSEKTSGRVDTQYF.

V and J are TRBV6-5 and TRBJ2-1, with TRBD1 identical over 7 bases. Germline CDR1 and CDR2: MNHEY and SVGAGI. This CDR3 is built from 13 residues. V dropped 6 bases and J dropped 4; count of bases not matched to a gene: 3. The CDR3 DNA sequence: TGTGCCAGCAGCGGGACAGTATACAATGAGCAGTTCTTC. Encoded protein: CASSGTVYNEQFF.

The rearrangement joins TRBV12-5 to TRBJ2-2, with 8 bases that match TRBD2. The V gene's germline CDR1 is LGHNT and CDR2 FRNRAP. V lost 7 bases to trimming and J lost 1 base; unmatched junction nucleotides: 5. The CDR3 is 15 residues long. The DNA of the CDR3 is TGTGCTAGTGCCGGGGGGGAGCTGAACACCGGGGAGCTGTTTTTT. It is translated as CASAGGELNTGELFF.

This chain connects TRBV3-1 (or the pseudogene TRBV3-2) to TRBJ2-3, with TRBD1 as a possible D gene (6 bases). Germline CDR1 reads LGHDT; CDR2 reads YNNKEL (reference sequence). The CDR3 runs 14 residues. Trimming took off 4 bases at V and 2 bases at J, with 10 bases between the two ends. CDR3 coding DNA: TGTGCCAGCAGCCGCGGACAGTTCACAGATACGCAGTATTTT. This encodes CASSRGQFTDTQYF.

The gene calls are TRBV12-5 and TRBJ2-3, with 9 nucleotides matching TRBD2. Germline V gene data show CDR1 as LGHNT and CDR2 as FRNRAP. The CDR3 length is 14 residues. V lost 6 bases and J lost 4; bases outside the gene matches: 5. DNA for the CDR3: TGTGCTAGTGGGCTTAGCGGGAGTTCAGATACGCAGTATTTT. Translating gives CASGLSGSSDTQYF. Drawing the rest from reference TRBV12-5 and TRBJ2-3, the complete variable domain is DARVTQTPRHKVTEMGQEVTMRCQPILGHNTVFWYRQTMMQGLELLAYFRNRAPLDDSGMPKDRFSAEMPDATLATLKIQPSEPRDSAVYFCASGLSGSSDTQYFGPGTRLTVL.

Notes on this clone: Other nucleotide sequences from this sample produce the same CDR3. V is TRBV14 and J is TRBJ2-7, with D unresolved. V was cut by 6 bases and J by 2 bases, with 8 bases left in between. This CDR3 region has 12 residues. Germline-derived CDR1 and CDR2 are SGHDN and FVKESK. The CDR3 sequence: CASSPHTYEQYF. The CDR3 region has the DNA TGTGCCAGCAGTCCACACACCTACGAGCAGTACTTC. The full variable domain, completed using reference TRBV14 and TRBJ2-7, is EAGVTQFPSHSVIEKGQTVTLRCDPISGHDNLYWYRRVMGKEIKFLLHFVKESKQDESGMPNNRFLAERTGGTYSTLKVQPAELEDSGVYFCASSPHTYEQYFGPGTRLTVT.

The V and J genes are TRBV6-5 and TRBJ1-5, with D unresolved. CDR1 and CDR2 (germline): MNHEY, SVGAGI. V lost 4 bases and J 0 bases, leaving 7 bases between the germline ends. This CDR3 contains 14 residues. The CDR3 sequence is CASSSINSNQPQHF. The CDR3 DNA reads as TGTGCCAGCAGTTCTATCAATAGCAATCAGCCCCAGCATTTT.

This clone was seen only once. The chain recombines TRBV10-2 with TRBJ2-3; tentative D call: TRBD2 (5 bases). The CDR3 consists of 15 residues. V was pared by 4 bases and J by 1 base, with 12 bases between. CDR1 and CDR2 from the germline V gene are WSHSY and SAAADI. As DNA, the CDR3 is TGCGCCAGCAGTGCCTCCGGGGTCCGCACAGATACGCAGTATTTT. Protein product: CASSASGVRTDTQYF.

Details on this clone: Different DNA sequences within this sample yield the same CDR3. V is TRBV6-5 and J is TRBJ1-2, with 8 bases matching TRBD1. Germline V CDR1 and CDR2: MNHEY, SVGAGI. The CDR3 runs to 14 residues. The junction had 6 bases not matched to a gene; V was cut back by 5 bases and J by 4 bases. CDR3 residues: CASSRGQGSYGYTF. The CDR3 DNA sequence: TGTGCCAGCAGTAGAGGACAGGGATCCTATGGCTACACCTTC.

V gene TRBV29-1 combines with J gene TRBJ2-3, with 7 positions matching TRBD2. With V trimmed by 4 bases and J by 4 bases, 5 bases remained unmatched. The V gene's germline CDR1 is SQVTM and CDR2 ANQGSEA. The CDR3 is 13 amino acids. The CDR3 DNA reads TGCAGCGTTGGGACTAGTCATGCAGATACGCAGTATTTT. Its translation is CSVGTSHADTQYF.

V usage is TRBV18 and J usage is TRBJ2-3; weak D call: TRBD1 (6 bases). V was trimmed by 5 bases and J by 3 bases, leaving 12 bases between them. The germline V gene encodes CDR1 KGHSH and CDR2 LQKENI. This CDR3 contains 14 residues. This CDR3 reads CASSTGRKTDTQYF. CDR3 sequence (DNA): TGTGCCAGCTCAACAGGGAGAAAGACAGATACGCAGTATTTT.

The gene calls are TRBV29-1 and TRBJ2-1, with a possible D match to TRBD2 (5 bases). V lost 2 bases and J lost 0, with 17 bases in between. The germline V gene encodes CDR1 SQVTM and CDR2 ANQGSEA. The CDR3 length is 17 residues. The CDR3 region is CSVETLDWRRSYNEQFF. In DNA, the CDR3 is TGCAGCGTTGAAACTTTGGACTGGCGCCGCTCCTACAATGAGCAGTTCTTC.

The chain employs TRBV11-2 and TRBJ2-7; TRBD2 is a possible D gene (6 bases). Germline V gene data show CDR1 as SGHAT and CDR2 as FQNNGV. There are 13 residues in the CDR3. V gave up 5 bases and J gave up 5 bases, with 13 bases separating them. As DNA, the CDR3 is TGTGCCAGCAGCCGACACGGAGGGGACGAGCAGTACTTC. It codes for CASSRHGGDEQYF.

The chain has TRBV18 and TRBJ1-4, with D hard to call. Deletions cut 6 bases from V and 8 bases from J, with 13 bases between. Germline CDR1 KGHSH, CDR2 LQKENI. The CDR3 sequence is 13 residues long. This CDR3 reads CASSLQREEKLFF. CDR3 coding DNA: TGTGCCAGCTCGCTCCAACGGGAGGAAAAACTGTTTTTT.

This sequence joins TRBV7-2 and TRBJ2-2, with 7 bases matching TRBD1. The CDR3 has 15 residues. The germline V gene encodes CDR1 SGHTA and CDR2 FQGNSA. V trimming: 3 bases; J trimming: 3 bases; junction bases outside the gene matches: 4. The CDR3 is CASSFEGAYTGELFF. The CDR3 DNA sequence: TGTGCCAGCAGCTTTGAGGGGGCCTACACCGGGGAGCTGTTTTTT.

CDR3 loop: CACRDMYEQYF. CDR3 nucleotides: TGTGCCTGCCGGGACATGTACGAGCAGTACTTC. The chain couples TRBV30 to TRBJ2-7, with a tentative D call TRBD1 (6 bases). V lost 6 bases and J 4 bases, leaving 10 bases between the germline ends. The CDR3 is made up of 11 amino acids. Germline V CDR1 and CDR2: GTSNPN, SVGIG (reference sequence).

The chain has TRBV19 and TRBJ2-2; 9 nucleotides line up with TRBD1. Germline V gene lookup returns CDR1 LNHDA and CDR2 SQIVND (reference sequence). The length of the CDR3 is 16 residues. Unmatched junction bases numbered 4, after V lost 4 bases and J lost 1 base. The CDR3 DNA reads TGTGCCAGTAGTACATACAGGGGGCAGAACACCGGGGAGCTGTTTTTT. Amino acid sequence: CASSTYRGQNTGELFF.

V and J are TRBV28 and TRBJ1-6; 9 nucleotides align to TRBD1. Per the germline V gene, CDR1 is MDHEN and CDR2 is SYDVKM. The CDR3 is 14 amino acids. V shed 4 bases and J 14 bases; nucleotides not matched to a gene: 9. CDR3 residues: CASSSGTGWRALHF. The CDR3 nucleotides are TGTGCCAGCAGTTCCGGGACAGGGTGGAGGGCCCTCCACTTT.

This clone was detected only once. The J gene is TRBJ2-5, the V gene TRBV12-5; 14 bases map to TRBD2. This CDR3 is 17 amino acids long. Germline V lookup: CDR1 LGHNT, CDR2 FRNRAP. J was trimmed by 5 bases and V by 5 bases; bases with no gene match: 10. DNA of the CDR3: TGTGCTAGTGGTCCCGGGACTAGCGGGAGAACGTCTGAGACCCAGTACTTC. It specifies CASGPGTSGRTSETQYF. Full variable domain (outside the CDR3, taken from reference TRBV12-5 and TRBJ2-5): DARVTQTPRHKVTEMGQEVTMRCQPILGHNTVFWYRQTMMQGLELLAYFRNRAPLDDSGMPKDRFSAEMPDATLATLKIQPSEPRDSAVYFCASGPGTSGRTSETQYFGPGTRLLVL.

The chain combines TRBV19 with TRBJ2-6, with D possibly TRBD1 on 6 matching bases. This CDR3 is 17 amino acids long. With 4 bases removed from V and 0 bases from J, the gap between germline ends came to 13 bases. The germline CDR1 and CDR2 sequences are LNHDA and SQIVND (reference sequence). In DNA, the CDR3 is TGTGCCAGTAGTAAAGGGGGACAAGTCTCTGGGGCCAACGTCCTGACTTTC. This encodes CASSKGGQVSGANVLTF.

The chain employs TRBV15 and TRBJ2-2, with 8 positions matching TRBD2. The germline V gene has CDR1 LNHNV and CDR2 YYDKDF (reference sequence). V gave up 3 bases and J gave up 4 bases; unmatched junction bases: 4. This CDR3 region has 15 residues. The CDR3 sequence is CATSRGLGGTGELFF. CDR3 nucleotides: TGTGCCACCAGCAGGGGACTAGGGGGCACCGGGGAGCTGTTTTTT. Full variable domain (remainder filled in from reference TRBV15 and TRBJ2-2): DAMVIQNPRYQVTQFGKPVTLSCSQTLNHNVMYWYQQKSSQAPKLLFHYYDKDFNNEADTPDNFQSRRPNTSFCFLDIRSPGLGDTAMYLCATSRGLGGTGELFFGEGSRLTVL.